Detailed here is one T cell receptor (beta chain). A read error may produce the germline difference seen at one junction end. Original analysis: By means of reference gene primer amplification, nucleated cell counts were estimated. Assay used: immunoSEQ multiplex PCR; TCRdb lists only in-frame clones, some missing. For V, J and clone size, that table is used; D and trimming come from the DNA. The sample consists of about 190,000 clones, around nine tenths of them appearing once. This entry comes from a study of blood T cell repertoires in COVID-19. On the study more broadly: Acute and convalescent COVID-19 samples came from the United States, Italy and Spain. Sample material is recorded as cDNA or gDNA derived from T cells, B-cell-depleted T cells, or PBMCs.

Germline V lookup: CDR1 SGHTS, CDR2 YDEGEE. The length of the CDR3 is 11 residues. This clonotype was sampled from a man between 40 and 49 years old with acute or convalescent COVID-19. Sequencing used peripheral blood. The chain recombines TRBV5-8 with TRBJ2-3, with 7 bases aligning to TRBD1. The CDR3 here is CASSRDSPARF. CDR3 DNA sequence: TGTGCCAGCAGTCGGGACAGTCCCGCACGTTTT. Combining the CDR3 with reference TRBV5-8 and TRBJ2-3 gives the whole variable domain EAGVTQSPTHLIKTRGQQATLRCSPISGHTSVYWYQQALGLGLQFLLWYDEGEERNRGNFPPRFSGRQFPNYSSELNVNALELEDSALYLCASSRDSPARFGPGTRLTVL.